The next 19 T cell receptor beta chains were all read from a single sample in a study of cytomegalovirus exposure and HLA in healthy donors. Both 60 Vbeta primers and 13 Jbeta primers went into the PCR. Method: immunoSEQ multiplex PCR; TCRdb's copy keeps in-frame clones and lacks some. Here the sample spans fewer than 250,000 clones, roughly four fifths being singletons. Sequencing used PBMCs. These receptor sequences come from a woman in her twenties or thirties in good health and CMV-seropositive.

This clone was detected only once. The V call is TRBV7-2, the J call TRBJ2-7; D possibly corresponds to TRBD2 (6 bases). Per the germline V gene, CDR1 is SGHTA and CDR2 is FQGNSA. V lost 0 bases, J lost 6 bases, and 18 bases lay in between. The CDR3 is made up of 16 amino acids. The CDR3 is CASSLALLAEIGEQYF. The CDR3, as DNA: TGTGCCAGCAGCTTAGCGCTACTAGCAGAAATCGGCGAGCAGTACTTC. Complete variable domain (other parts from reference TRBV7-2 and TRBJ2-7): GAGVSQSPSNKVTEKGKDVELRCDPISGHTALYWYRQSLGQGLEFLIYFQGNSAPDKSGLPSDRFSAERTGGSVSTLTIQRTQQEDSAVYLCASSLALLAEIGEQYFGPGTRLTVT.

This chain joins TRBV30 and TRBJ1-2; D possibly corresponds to TRBD1 (6 bases). The CDR3 sequence is 11 residues long. The germline V gene has CDR1 GTSNPN and CDR2 SVGIG (reference sequence). Trimming took off 5 bases at V and 9 bases at J, with 13 bases between the two ends. The chain's CDR3 is CAWAHRESYTF. DNA for the CDR3: TGTGCCTGGGCACACAGGGAGAGCTACACCTTC.

The genes are TRBV7-9 and TRBJ1-2, with D possibly TRBD1 on 6 matching bases. The CDR3 is 17 amino acids. The V gene's germline CDR1 is SEHNR and CDR2 FQNEAQ (reference sequence). With 5 bases removed from V and 1 base from J, the gap between germline ends came to 20 bases. CDR3 sequence (DNA): TGTGCCAGCAGCGACAGATCAGGGGCCGGAATTAACTATGGCTACACCTTC. Encoded protein: CASSDRSGAGINYGYTF. Full variable domain (outside the CDR3, taken from reference TRBV7-9 and TRBJ1-2): DTGVSQNPRHKITKRGQNVTFRCDPISEHNRLYWYRQTLGQGPEFLTYFQNEAQLEKSRLLSDRFSAERPKGSFSTLEIQRTEQGDSAMYLCASSDRSGAGINYGYTFGSGTRLTVV.

The chain recombines TRBV29-1 with TRBJ2-7; the D gene is possibly TRBD1 (5 bases). CDR1 SQVTM and CDR2 ANQGSEA come from the germline V gene. The CDR3 consists of 14 residues. Trimming left V 7 bases short and J 2 bases short, with 18 bases between. CDR3 region: CSAINLGVPYEQYF. CDR3 coding DNA: TGCAGCGCCATCAACTTAGGGGTGCCCTACGAGCAGTACTTC.

The rearrangement joins TRBV10-3 to TRBJ1-6, with TRBD1 matching 8 bases. The V segment lost 6 bases and the J segment 3 bases; nucleotides outside the gene matches: 10. Germline CDR1 and CDR2: ENHRY and SYGVKD. The CDR3 runs to 17 residues. The CDR3 region has the DNA TGTGCCATCAGGGACAGGGCCACGGGGAGCTATAATTCACCCCTCCACTTT. Protein sequence: CAIRDRATGSYNSPLHF.

CDR3 in DNA: TGTGCCACCAGCAGAAAACGACAGGGTCTAACTGAAGCTTTCTTT. It yields the protein CATSRKRQGLTEAFF. This chain links TRBV15 with TRBJ1-1; TRBD1 aligns across 7 bases. The CDR3 consists of 15 residues. Trimming cost V 2 bases and J 5 bases; bases outside gene matches: 8. Germline CDR1 and CDR2: LNHNV and YYDKDF (reference sequence).

This chain connects TRBV6-1 to TRBJ2-7; TRBD1 matches at 9 bases. V trimming: 6 bases; J trimming: 3 bases; junction bases outside the gene matches: 6. This CDR3 has 14 amino acids. Germline CDR1 reads MNHNS; CDR2 reads SASEGT. This CDR3 is CASRQGARSYEQYF. CDR3 nucleotides: TGTGCCAGCAGACAGGGGGCGAGGAGCTACGAGCAGTACTTC.

The rearrangement uses TRBV7-2 and TRBJ1-1; D may be TRBD1 (5 bases). Germline CDR1 is SGHTA and CDR2 is FQGNSA. The V end was cut by 1 base, the J end by 0 bases, with 9 bases between. The CDR3 spans 15 residues. Here the CDR3 DNA reads TGTGCCAGCAGCTTAGTTGGGGCTGTGAACACTGAAGCTTTCTTT. It translates to CASSLVGAVNTEAFF.

The genes are TRBV5-1 and TRBJ1-1; 8 nucleotides agree with TRBD1. With 1 base clipped from V and 0 bases from J, the junction kept 8 bases outside the gene matches. In germline, CDR1 is SGHRS, CDR2 YFSETQ. The CDR3 has 17 residues. The CDR3 sequence is CASSLRAGGAMNTEAFF. In nucleotides, the CDR3 is TGCGCCAGCAGCTTGAGGGCAGGGGGCGCGATGAACACTGAAGCTTTCTTT.

This clone is a singleton in its sample. V and J are TRBV28 and TRBJ1-2; tentative D call: TRBD1 (6 bases). In germline, CDR1 is MDHEN, CDR2 SYDVKM. The CDR3 runs 16 residues. V was trimmed by 10 bases and J by 2 bases, leaving 23 bases between them. This CDR3 is CATKSGDRPLNYGYTF. The CDR3 nucleotides are TGTGCCACCAAATCGGGTGACAGGCCTTTAAACTATGGCTACACCTTC.

This clone was picked up a small number of times. The chain combines TRBV4-2 with TRBJ2-5; 10 bases fit TRBD2. Germline CDR1 LGHNA, CDR2 YNFKEQ. The length of the CDR3 is 17 residues. J gave up 4 bases and V 4 bases, and 12 bases lay outside the gene matches. The CDR3 DNA follows: TGTGCCAGCAGCCTCCGTACTAGCGGGGTACTAGGAGAGACCCAGTACTTC. It codes for CASSLRTSGVLGETQYF.

This chain joins TRBV7-6 and TRBJ2-7, with D possibly matching TRBD1 (6 bases). The CDR3 extends over 16 amino acids. In germline, CDR1 is SGHVS, CDR2 FNYEAQ. V shed 5 bases and J shed 5 bases, with 22 bases lying between them. CDR3: CASSHDRNWPGNEQYF. The CDR3 region has the DNA TGTGCCAGCAGCCACGACAGGAACTGGCCGGGAAACGAGCAGTACTTC.

This chain joins TRBV5-1 and TRBJ1-2; weak D call: TRBD1 (5 bases). The V end lost 5 bases, the J end lost 0 bases, and 17 bases lay between the germline ends. Germline lookup yields CDR1 SGHRS and CDR2 YFSETQ. CDR3 length: 16 amino acids. CDR3 coding DNA: TGCGCCAGCAGTAGTCAGGGAGGGTCGGCTAACTATGGCTACACCTTC. As protein: CASSSQGGSANYGYTF.

This chain uses TRBV2 with TRBJ1-5, with unresolved D. Germline V gives CDR1 SNHLY, CDR2 FYNNEI. V was trimmed by 1 base and J by 0 bases, leaving 16 bases between them. There are 18 residues in the CDR3. The CDR3 nucleotides are TGTGCCAGCAGTGAAGAGGCGACAACCTATTATAGCAATCAGCCCCAGCATTTT. This codes for CASSEEATTYYSNQPQHF.

V is TRBV11-3 and J is TRBJ2-1; 8 bases line up with TRBD1. CDR1 and CDR2 from the germline V gene are SGHNT and YENEEA. V shed 0 bases, J shed 2 bases, and the junction held 0 bases outside the gene matches. This CDR3 comprises 15 residues. The CDR3 DNA reads as TGTGCCAGCAGCTTAGAACAGGGGGCCTACAATGAGCAGTTCTTC. Encoded protein: CASSLEQGAYNEQFF. Full variable domain (remainder filled in from reference TRBV11-3 and TRBJ2-1): EAGVVQSPRYKIIEKKQPVAFWCNPISGHNTLYWYLQNLGQGPELLIRYENEEAVDDSQLPKDRFSAERLKGVDSTLKIQPAELGDSAVYLCASSLEQGAYNEQFFGPGTRLTVL.

V usage is TRBV5-6 and J usage is TRBJ1-1; D gene ambiguous. Germline CDR1 and CDR2: SGHDT and YYEEEE. This CDR3 comprises 15 residues. V lost 4 bases to trimming and J lost 0 bases, with 13 bases between them. CDR3 in DNA: TGTGCCAGCAGCCGGAGGACGGGCCTGAACACTGAAGCTTTCTTT. It specifies CASSRRTGLNTEAFF.

This clone has only a few counts. V usage is TRBV7-2 and J usage is TRBJ1-4; 9 nucleotides align to TRBD1. CDR1 SGHTA and CDR2 FQGNSA come from the germline V gene. The CDR3 has 15 amino acids. The V segment lost 5 bases and the J segment 5 bases; nucleotides outside the gene matches: 6. The CDR3 here is CASSPRTGANEKLFF. The CDR3 nucleotides read TGTGCCAGCAGCCCGCGGACAGGGGCGAATGAAAAACTGTTTTTT.

The chain joins TRBV5-1 to TRBJ1-4, with D tentatively TRBD1 (5 bases). The CDR3 is made up of 15 amino acids. Trimming removed 4 bases at V and 0 bases at J, with 10 bases between. Germline V gene sequence: CDR1 SGHRS, CDR2 YFSETQ. The DNA for the CDR3 is TGCGCCAGCAGCGTAGGGACTTCAACTAATGAAAAACTGTTTTTT. This encodes CASSVGTSTNEKLFF.

The gene calls are TRBV6-1 and TRBJ2-7, with D hard to call. The ends were cut back, 8 bases at V and 2 bases at J, with 10 bases in the middle. Germline V CDR1 and CDR2: MNHNS, SASEGT. The CDR3 has 12 residues. The CDR3 loop is CASHSSTYEQYF. The DNA of the CDR3 is TGTGCCAGCCACAGCTCCACCTACGAGCAGTACTTC.